This T cell receptor beta chain emerged from a study of T cell responses to AZD1222 COVID-19 vaccine. The germline CDR1 and CDR2 sequences are SGHTA and FQGNSA. This CDR3 spans 16 amino acids. Between the trimmed V and J ends, which lost 1 base and 6 bases, there was a span of 16 bases. The table came from immunoSEQ multiplex PCR; TCRdb's copy has only in-frame clones and leaves some out. The sample yields some 190,000 clones, around 88% seen once. The chain carries TRBV7-2 and TRBJ2-1, with a weak D call TRBD1 (5 bases). The sequenced sample was peripheral blood, obtained on day 0 of AZD1222 vaccination. This TCR derives from an adult in good health. For the CDR3, the DNA is TGTGCCAGCAGCTTAGGGGCGACAGCAGTTTCCAATGAGCAGTTCTTC. Its protein is CASSLGATAVSNEQFF.